This T cell receptor (beta chain) emerged from a study of long-term antiretroviral therapy in people with HIV. CDR1 and CDR2 from the germline V gene are MNHEY and SMNVEV (reference sequence). V was cut by 2 bases and J by 3 bases, with 7 bases left in between. The CDR3 extends over 13 amino acids. There are a few counts of this clone. The antigen is not known. Different DNA sequences within this sample yield the same CDR3. General study points: It was observed that HIV repertoires exhibited narrower CDR3 length ranges than controls. The data indicate that diversity increased after ART but remained below transplant donor controls.

From each donor, at least one pre-ART PBMC sample and at least two post-ART PBMC samples were obtained. People in the study who had HIV all got their treatment in the United States. It was version v3.0 of the immunoSEQ assay that was run at survey level. Assay used: immunoSEQ multiplex PCR; TCRdb lists only in-frame clones, some missing. Here the sample spans around 20,000 clones, roughly 80% being singletons. This receptor was taken from a woman aged 18-29 years with HIV. Source: unsorted PBMCs, taken 0.6 years after starting antiretroviral therapy. This chain uses TRBV27 with TRBJ1-2, with D tentatively TRBD1 (5 bases). In nucleotides, the CDR3 is TGTGCCAGCAGTTTAGGGGGACACTATGGCTACACCTTC. This sequence encodes CASSLGGHYGYTF.